This T cell receptor beta chain appears in the sequencing data of a study of T cell responses to AZD1222 COVID-19 vaccine (dated by TCRdb to the early 2020s). Regarding the research as a whole: AZD1222 recipients given second doses at about 4 weeks or at about 12 weeks were pooled, since spike-specific TCR depth and breadth were not found to differ between the two schedules. TCR sequencing covered roughly 230 trial participants: about 210 given two doses of AZD1222 and 26 given two doses of MenACWY control vaccine. Trial participants were enrolled by age into 18-55, 56-69 and 70-plus year subgroups, with 148, 28 and 57 TCR-sequenced participants respectively. Study-wide findings and limitations: Only a handful of AZD1222 recipients were SARS-CoV-2 seropositive at baseline, limiting conclusions about previously exposed vaccinees. The whole spike protein was spanned by vaccine-associated CD4 TCRs, and dominant responses were seen in regions 160-218 and 743-854. Nearly half of unique spike-specific TCRs reportedly recognized epitopes outside regions mutated in the B.1.351 and B.1.1.7 variants. After two AZD1222 doses, spike-specific TCR breadth and depth were significantly higher than at day 0 and than in MenACWY recipients. Because no samples from the day 14 peak response were available, repertoires could be characterized only after the peak T cell response. In the small 56-69-year group, the increase in depth fell short of significance, most likely because of low power. Participants were mostly white British, with more females than males. The authors suggested clonal diversity may have been underestimated.

The germline V gene (reference sequence) sets CDR1 to MNHEY and CDR2 to SMNVEV. Trimming accounts for 3 bases at V and 3 bases at J, while the number of junction bases matched to no gene is 7. The cysteine opens and the phenylalanine closes a CDR3 of 16 amino acids. Only CDR3 DNA is held: 48 bases, read in frame from base 1. The CDR3 regions of human TCRbeta chains were subjected to immunosequencing. Per the source publication's procedure: Repertoire TCRs were checked for matches against a reference library of SARS-CoV-2-specific TCRs that had been generated using the MIRA antigen-specificity platform. Breadth was defined as the fraction of unique TCRs that were SARS-CoV-2-associated, and depth was defined as the fraction of total T cells that were SARS-CoV-2-associated. Using the MIRA data, every spike-specific TCR was mapped to the spike region that the TCR reacted to and assigned to either a CD4 or a CD8 class. Log10-transformed breadth and depth values were compared by one-way ANOVA with Sidak's multiple comparisons tests. TCRdb carries this immuneACCESS record with in-frame sequences only. Its versions omit some clonotypes, under half of them owing to an unresolved V gene in the studies checked, with the rest unexplained. V and J calls and clone size are as listed in that table; D and trimming were resolved from the DNA. Recorded for this sample are under 200,000 clones; over 90% of them occurred a single time. About 3.9% of the sample goes to the ten largest clones.

The time point label, read with the paper, signifies: baseline before first vaccination. The vaccinee samples were drawn from two UK trials, COV001 and COV002, one of which was a single-blind randomized controlled phase 2/3 trial testing AZD1222 (ChAdOx1 nCoV-19) in healthy adults. For TCRbeta chain sequencing, PBMC samples were collected from trial participants at day 0 and at day 28 after the second dose. This clone was recorded only once. Its antigen is still unknown. The sample holds no much larger clone one base away, and base qualities are not on file. The sequences come from peripheral blood, collected on day 0 of AZD1222 vaccination. The chain joins TRBV27 to TRBJ2-7; TRBD2 aligns with 11 central bases. This sequence originates from an adult in good health. The sequenced DNA: TGTGCCAGCAGTTTGGCTAGCGGGAGGACCGACTACGAGCAGTACTTC. Translated, it gives CASSLASGRTDYEQYF.